This T cell receptor beta chain was retrieved from a study of blood T cell repertoires in COVID-19. The CDR3 runs 18 residues. Germline V lookup: CDR1 SGHKS, CDR2 YYEKEE (reference sequence). J was trimmed by 6 bases and V by 4 bases; bases with no gene match: 18. Method: immunoSEQ multiplex PCR; TCRdb's copy keeps in-frame clones and lacks some. The sample has 150,000 or so clones, around 80% seen once. Sequencing was carried out using peripheral blood. The rearrangement joins TRBV5-5 to TRBJ1-4; TRBD1 matches 7 bases. The clonotype originates from a woman aged 50 to 60 with acute or convalescent COVID-19. Written as DNA, the CDR3 is TGTGCCAGCAGCGTCACCCAGGGGAAAGGGGGCTATGATGAAAAACTGTTTTTT. Translation gives CASSVTQGKGGYDEKLFF.